A selection of T cell receptor beta chains follows, all from one sample in a study of shared clonotypes between healthy human individuals. Clones were sequenced by immunoSEQ multiplex PCR, and TCRdb holds only the in-frame ones, with some missing. Of more than 1.2 million clones listed, less than 99% are singletons. The sequencing sample was made of naive CD4+ T cells sorted from blood. These receptors came from a man aged 25-45 years in good health. CDR3s include the opening cysteine and the closing phenylalanine or tryptophan. A D gene is named only where the DNA matches it firmly. Clone size is stated in some rows and not others, as once, few, many or a class when expanded.

clone size	V gene	J gene	D gene	CDR3 protein	CDR3 DNA
.	TRBV5-1	TRBJ2-7	.	CASSLRSGQPSEQYF	TGCGCCAGCAGCTTGAGGTCGGGACAACCCTCCGAGCAGTACTTC
.	TRBV5-4	TRBJ2-2	.	CASTHGGSRGTGELFF	TGTGCCAGCACCCATGGAGGCTCTAGGGGGACCGGGGAGCTGTTTTTT
.	TRBV5-1	TRBJ1-1	.	CASSLFGIRTEAFF	TGCGCCAGCAGCTTGTTCGGGATACGGACTGAAGCTTTCTTT
.	TRBV18	TRBJ2-1	TRBD2	CASTQTSGTANEQFF	TGTGCCAGCACCCAGACTAGCGGGACTGCTAATGAGCAGTTCTTC
once	TRBV10-3	TRBJ1-5	.	CAISGQLNQPQHF	TGTGCCATCAGCGGACAGTTAAATCAGCCCCAGCATTTT
once	TRBV11-2	TRBJ1-1	.	CASSSLRVVMNTEAFF	TGTGCCAGCAGCTCCCTCCGCGTCGTAATGAACACTGAAGCTTTCTTT
.	TRBV29-1	TRBJ2-1	.	CSVVRDNSYNEQFF	TGCAGCGTTGTCCGGGACAACTCCTACAATGAGCAGTTCTTC
.	TRBV7-9	TRBJ2-1	TRBD2	CASRWTSGRIYNEQFF	TGTGCCAGCAGGTGGACTAGCGGGAGAATCTACAATGAGCAGTTCTTC
.	TRBV7-2	TRBJ1-5	.	CASSPQAGSNQPQHF	TGTGCCAGCAGTCCACAAGCGGGGAGCAATCAGCCCCAGCATTTT
.	TRBV5-1	TRBJ2-2	TRBD1	CASRKGAIQNTGELFF	TGCGCCAGCAGGAAGGGGGCCATTCAGAACACCGGGGAGCTGTTTTTT
.	TRBV20-1	TRBJ2-5	.	CSARDVKTQYF	TGCAGTGCTAGAGATGTGAAGACCCAGTACTTC
.	TRBV6-6	TRBJ2-7	.	CASGGGWEQYF	TGTGCCAGCGGAGGGGGTTGGGAGCAGTACTTC
.	TRBV5-1	TRBJ2-5	.	CASSAGQILQETQYF	TGCGCCAGCAGCGCCGGACAGATTCTCCAAGAGACCCAGTACTTC
.	TRBV18	TRBJ2-7	TRBD1	CASSRQDRTYEQYF	TGTGCCAGCTCACGACAGGACAGGACCTACGAGCAGTACTTC
.	TRBV28	TRBJ1-5	TRBD1	CASRTGMVQPQHF	TGTGCCAGCCGGACAGGGATGGTTCAGCCCCAGCATTTT
.	TRBV21-1	TRBJ1-1	.	CATPRPGMNTEAFF	TGTGCCACCCCACGCCCGGGGATGAACACTGAAGCTTTCTTT